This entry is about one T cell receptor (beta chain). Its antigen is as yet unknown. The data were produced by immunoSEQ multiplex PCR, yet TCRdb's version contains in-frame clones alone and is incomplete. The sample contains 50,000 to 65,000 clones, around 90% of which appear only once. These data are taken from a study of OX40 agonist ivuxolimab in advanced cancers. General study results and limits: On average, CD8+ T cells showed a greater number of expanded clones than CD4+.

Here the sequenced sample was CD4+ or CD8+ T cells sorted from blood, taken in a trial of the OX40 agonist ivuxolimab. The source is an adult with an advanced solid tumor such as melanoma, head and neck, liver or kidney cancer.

The CDR3 sequence: CATRDRGGTDTQYF. The CDR3, as DNA: TGTGCCACCAGGGACAGGGGTGGCACAGATACGCAGTATTTT. The chain is built from TRBV19 and TRBJ2-3, with 10 nucleotides matching TRBD1. The CDR3 spans 14 residues. The V segment lost 10 bases and the J segment 1 base; nucleotides outside the gene matches: 5. In germline, CDR1 is LNHDA, CDR2 SQIVND (reference sequence).